This T cell receptor beta chain derives from a study of blood T cell repertoires in COVID-19. Whole-study context: The origin of the acute and convalescent COVID-19 samples was the United States, Italy and Spain. Sources were T cells, B-cell-depleted T cells, or PBMCs; the material itself was cDNA or gDNA.

In this sample, this clone turned up once. Germline trimming cut 3 bases from V and 5 bases from J; bases unmatched to any gene: 1. The CDR3 is made up of 13 amino acids. Germline-derived CDR1 and CDR2 are GTSNPN and SVGIG (reference sequence). Authors' methods: Quantification of nucleated cells was approximated via reference gene primer amplification. Libraries were prepared by immunoSEQ multiplex PCR; TCRdb keeps only in-frame clonotypes and omits some of them. V, J and clone size are taken as reported in that table, and D and trimming were inferred from the DNA itself. Of roughly 78,000 clones listed, approximately 86% were seen once; the top ten hold around 1.9%.

V gene TRBV30 combines with J gene TRBJ2-7; 13 nucleotides line up with TRBD2. Sequencing was performed on peripheral blood. The source of this sequence is a woman in her sixties with acute or convalescent COVID-19. DNA of the CDR3: TGTGCCTGGAGGGGACTAGCGGGGAACGAGCAGTACTTC. Protein: CAWRGLAGNEQYF.